The rows below give T cell receptor beta chains drawn from one sample of a study of shared clonotypes between healthy human individuals. Libraries were prepared by immunoSEQ multiplex PCR; TCRdb keeps only in-frame clonotypes and omits some of them. This table holds some 2,000,000 clones, approximately 95% found once. The source material was naive CD8+ T cells sorted from blood. These receptors originate from a man aged 18 to 30 in good health. The CDR3 runs from the conserved cysteine through the conserved F or W. D genes are given only for firm matches. Size values are once, few and many counts, or a class for expanded clones, and some rows have none.

D gene: .; V gene: TRBV27; clone size: .; J gene: TRBJ2-1; CDR3 DNA: TGTGCCAGCAGTTCTGGGGTAGCGGCCTACAATGAGCAGTTCTTC; CDR3 protein: CASSSGVAAYNEQFF
D gene: .; V gene: TRBV7-9; clone size: .; J gene: TRBJ2-1; CDR3 DNA: TGTGCCAGCAGCCTGGAGCGTACCTACAATGAGCAGTTCTTC; CDR3 protein: CASSLERTYNEQFF
D gene: .; V gene: TRBV30; clone size: .; J gene: TRBJ1-1; CDR3 DNA: TGTGCCTGGAGTTCGAAGAACACTGAAGCTTTCTTT; CDR3 protein: CAWSSKNTEAFF
D gene: TRBD1; V gene: TRBV27; clone size: .; J gene: TRBJ1-2; CDR3 DNA: TGTGCCAGCAGTCCACAGGGGGCAAGTGGCTACACCTTC; CDR3 protein: CASSPQGASGYTF
D gene: TRBD1; V gene: TRBV2; clone size: .; J gene: TRBJ1-1; CDR3 DNA: TGTGCCACCATTGACCCAGGGGGCCACACTGAAGCTTTCTTT; CDR3 protein: CATIDPGGHTEAFF
D gene: TRBD1; V gene: TRBV27; clone size: once; J gene: TRBJ1-2; CDR3 DNA: TGTGCCAGCAGTCCAGGGGGCTGGAGCTATGGCTACACCTTC; CDR3 protein: CASSPGGWSYGYTF
D gene: TRBD1; V gene: TRBV25-1; clone size: once; J gene: TRBJ1-5; CDR3 DNA: TGTGCCAGCGGACAGGGAGGTCAGCCCCAGCATTTT; CDR3 protein: CASGQGGQPQHF
D gene: TRBD2; V gene: TRBV4-3; clone size: .; J gene: TRBJ2-5; CDR3 DNA: TGCGCCAGCAGCCATGGTAGCGGGAGCGGGGAGACCCAGTACTTC; CDR3 protein: CASSHGSGSGETQYF
D gene: .; V gene: TRBV21-1; clone size: .; J gene: TRBJ2-1; CDR3 DNA: TGTGCCAGCAGCAACCCTCCTAACAATGAGCAGTTCTTC; CDR3 protein: CASSNPPNNEQFF
D gene: TRBD1; V gene: TRBV9; clone size: .; J gene: TRBJ1-6; CDR3 DNA: TGTGCCAGCAGCGTAGAGGGGGCAGGAAATTCACCCCTCCACTTT; CDR3 protein: CASSVEGAGNSPLHF
D gene: TRBD1; V gene: TRBV27; clone size: .; J gene: TRBJ1-1; CDR3 DNA: TGTGCCGTTCAAAAGACAGGGGGTATGAACACTGAAGCTTTCTTT; CDR3 protein: CAVQKTGGMNTEAFF
D gene: .; V gene: TRBV4-1; clone size: .; J gene: TRBJ2-7; CDR3 DNA: TGCGCCAGCAGCCAAGGGGCGCAGGGCTCCTACGAGCAGTACTTC; CDR3 protein: CASSQGAQGSYEQYF
D gene: .; V gene: TRBV10-1; clone size: once; J gene: TRBJ2-7; CDR3 DNA: TGCGCCAGCAGCCCCGTCGGGGGAATAGACTACGAGCAGTACTTC; CDR3 protein: CASSPVGGIDYEQYF
D gene: .; V gene: TRBV30; clone size: .; J gene: TRBJ1-1; CDR3 DNA: TGTGCCTGGAGTGTACTCGGCGGCACTGAAGCTTTCTTT; CDR3 protein: CAWSVLGGTEAFF
D gene: .; V gene: TRBV5-4; clone size: .; J gene: TRBJ2-7; CDR3 DNA: TGTGCCAGCAGCTTGTATAGCGGAGGAACCGGCGAGCAGTACTTC; CDR3 protein: CASSLYSGGTGEQYF
D gene: TRBD2; V gene: TRBV7-6; clone size: .; J gene: TRBJ2-7; CDR3 DNA: TGTGCCAGCAGCGCCGGGGTGCGGGGGGGCTCCTACGAGCAGTACTTC; CDR3 protein: CASSAGVRGGSYEQYF
D gene: .; V gene: TRBV5-1; clone size: .; J gene: TRBJ2-2; CDR3 DNA: TGCGCCAGCAGCCTCACACTGGTGAACACCGGGGAGCTGTTTTTT; CDR3 protein: CASSLTLVNTGELFF
D gene: .; V gene: TRBV19; clone size: .; J gene: TRBJ2-2; CDR3 DNA: TGTGCCAGTAGAGTCCGGTACCTGGACCTCGCGAACACCGGGGAGCTGTTTTTT; CDR3 protein: CASRVRYLDLANTGELFF
D gene: .; V gene: TRBV6-5; clone size: .; J gene: TRBJ2-5; CDR3 DNA: TGTGCCAGCAGTTACCCAGACGGTGAGACCCAGTACTTC; CDR3 protein: CASSYPDGETQYF
D gene: .; V gene: TRBV7-9; clone size: .; J gene: TRBJ1-1; CDR3 DNA: TGTGCCAGCAGCTTAGCGGCGGGATCGAACACTGAAGCTTTCTTT; CDR3 protein: CASSLAAGSNTEAFF
D gene: .; V gene: TRBV5-8; clone size: .; J gene: TRBJ2-1; CDR3 DNA: TGTGCCAGCAGCCTCGGACCACTCTACAATGAGCAGTTCTTC; CDR3 protein: CASSLGPLYNEQFF
D gene: .; V gene: TRBV6-5; clone size: .; J gene: TRBJ2-7; CDR3 DNA: TGTGCCAGCAGTTCTCCGCCGGGACTTCCTATCCGGGAGCAGTACTTC; CDR3 protein: CASSSPPGLPIREQYF
D gene: .; V gene: TRBV28; clone size: .; J gene: TRBJ2-7; CDR3 DNA: TGTGCCAGCAGTCTCATGGACGGAGGCTCCTACGAGCAGTACTTC; CDR3 protein: CASSLMDGGSYEQYF
D gene: .; V gene: TRBV5-6; clone size: .; J gene: TRBJ2-5; CDR3 DNA: TGTGCCAGCACCGTCGGGGGCGGCGGGGCCCAGTACTTC; CDR3 protein: CASTVGGGGAQYF